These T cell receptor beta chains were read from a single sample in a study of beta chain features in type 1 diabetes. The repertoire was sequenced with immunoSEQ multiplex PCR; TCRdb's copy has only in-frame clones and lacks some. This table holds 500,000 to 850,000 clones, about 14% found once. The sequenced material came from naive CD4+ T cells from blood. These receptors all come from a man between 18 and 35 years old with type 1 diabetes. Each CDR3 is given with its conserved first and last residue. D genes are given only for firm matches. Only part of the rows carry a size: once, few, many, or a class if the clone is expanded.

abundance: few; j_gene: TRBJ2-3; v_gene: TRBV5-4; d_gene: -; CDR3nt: TGTGCCAGCAGCTCCAATTCGCGGACGGGAGATACGCAGTATTTT; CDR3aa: CASSSNSRTGDTQYF
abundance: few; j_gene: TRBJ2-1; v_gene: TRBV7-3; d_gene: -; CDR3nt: TGTGCCAGCAGCTTATATATGAGCGGAGCGGCCTACAATGAGCAGTTCTTC; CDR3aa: CASSLYMSGAAYNEQFF
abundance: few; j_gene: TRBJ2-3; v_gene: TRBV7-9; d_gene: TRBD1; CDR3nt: TGTGCCAGCAGCTTAGCGAGAGGACAGGGACGCACAGATACGCAGTATTTT; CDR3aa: CASSLARGQGRTDTQYF
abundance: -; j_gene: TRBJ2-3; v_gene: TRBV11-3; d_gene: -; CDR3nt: TGTGCCAGCAGCTCACAAGCGGCAGATACGCAGTATTTT; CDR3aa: CASSSQAADTQYF
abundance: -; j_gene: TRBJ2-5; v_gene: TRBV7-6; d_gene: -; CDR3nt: TGTGCCAGCAACCTGGGGGCTAGCGGACAAGAGACCCAGTACTTC; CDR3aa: CASNLGASGQETQYF
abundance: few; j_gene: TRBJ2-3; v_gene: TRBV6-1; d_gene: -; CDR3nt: TGTGCCACCTATAGCGGCCAGGCAGCAGATACGCAGTATTTT; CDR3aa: CATYSGQAADTQYF
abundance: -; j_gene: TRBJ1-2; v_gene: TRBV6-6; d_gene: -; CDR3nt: TGTGCCCTAGGGGCGGGCTACACCTTC; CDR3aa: CALGAGYTF
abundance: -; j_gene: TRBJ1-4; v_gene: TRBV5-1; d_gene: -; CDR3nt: TGCGCCAGCAGCTCAATAGCTGGGCGAGAAAAACTGTTTTTT; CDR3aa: CASSSIAGREKLFF
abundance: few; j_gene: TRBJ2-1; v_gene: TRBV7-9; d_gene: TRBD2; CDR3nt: TGTGCCAGCAGCTTAGGAGGGACTAGCGAGGGCAGTGAGCAGTTCTTC; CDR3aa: CASSLGGTSEGSEQFF
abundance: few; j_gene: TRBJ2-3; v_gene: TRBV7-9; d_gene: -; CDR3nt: TGTGCCAGCAGCTTAGGCACTACCCTCGGCACAGATACGCAGTATTTT; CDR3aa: CASSLGTTLGTDTQYF
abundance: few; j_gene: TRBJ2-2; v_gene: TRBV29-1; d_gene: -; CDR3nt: TGCAGCGTTCGGAACCCGGGCGGCGCGAACACCGGGGAGCTGTTTTTT; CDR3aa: CSVRNPGGANTGELFF
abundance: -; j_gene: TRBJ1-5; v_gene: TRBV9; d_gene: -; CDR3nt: TGTGCCAGCAGCGTAGCAGGGAGCGGTCAGCCCCAGCATTTT; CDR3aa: CASSVAGSGQPQHF
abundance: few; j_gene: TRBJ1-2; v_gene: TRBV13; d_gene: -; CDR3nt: TGTGCCAGCAGCCTCCTGGGCTATGGCTACACCTTC; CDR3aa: CASSLLGYGYTF
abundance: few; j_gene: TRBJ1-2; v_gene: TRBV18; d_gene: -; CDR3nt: TGTGCCAGCTCACCACGCGCAGGAGTCTATGGCTACACCTTC; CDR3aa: CASSPRAGVYGYTF
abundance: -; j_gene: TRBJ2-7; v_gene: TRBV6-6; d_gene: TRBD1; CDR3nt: TGTGCCAGCAGTTCATCGGGACAGGGCGTCTACGAGCAGTACTTC; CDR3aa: CASSSSGQGVYEQYF
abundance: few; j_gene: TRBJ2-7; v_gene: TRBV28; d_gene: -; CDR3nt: TGTGCCAGCAGTTCCGGGACGGGCCCCTACGAGCAGTACTTC; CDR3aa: CASSSGTGPYEQYF